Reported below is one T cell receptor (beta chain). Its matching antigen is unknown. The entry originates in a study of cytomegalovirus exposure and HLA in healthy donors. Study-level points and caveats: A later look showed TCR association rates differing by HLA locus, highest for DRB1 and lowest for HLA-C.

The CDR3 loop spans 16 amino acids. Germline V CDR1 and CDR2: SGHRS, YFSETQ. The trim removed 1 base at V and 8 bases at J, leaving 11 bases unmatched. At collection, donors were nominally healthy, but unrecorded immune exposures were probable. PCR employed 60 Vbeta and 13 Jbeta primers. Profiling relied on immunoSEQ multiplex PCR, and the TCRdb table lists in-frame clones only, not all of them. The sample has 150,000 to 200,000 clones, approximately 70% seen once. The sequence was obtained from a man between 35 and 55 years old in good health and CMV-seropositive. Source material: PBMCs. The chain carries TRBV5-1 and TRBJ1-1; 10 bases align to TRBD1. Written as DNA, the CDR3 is TGCGCCAGCAGCTTGTCGGGTAGGACAGGGGGAATGGAAGCTTTCTTT. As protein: CASSLSGRTGGMEAFF.